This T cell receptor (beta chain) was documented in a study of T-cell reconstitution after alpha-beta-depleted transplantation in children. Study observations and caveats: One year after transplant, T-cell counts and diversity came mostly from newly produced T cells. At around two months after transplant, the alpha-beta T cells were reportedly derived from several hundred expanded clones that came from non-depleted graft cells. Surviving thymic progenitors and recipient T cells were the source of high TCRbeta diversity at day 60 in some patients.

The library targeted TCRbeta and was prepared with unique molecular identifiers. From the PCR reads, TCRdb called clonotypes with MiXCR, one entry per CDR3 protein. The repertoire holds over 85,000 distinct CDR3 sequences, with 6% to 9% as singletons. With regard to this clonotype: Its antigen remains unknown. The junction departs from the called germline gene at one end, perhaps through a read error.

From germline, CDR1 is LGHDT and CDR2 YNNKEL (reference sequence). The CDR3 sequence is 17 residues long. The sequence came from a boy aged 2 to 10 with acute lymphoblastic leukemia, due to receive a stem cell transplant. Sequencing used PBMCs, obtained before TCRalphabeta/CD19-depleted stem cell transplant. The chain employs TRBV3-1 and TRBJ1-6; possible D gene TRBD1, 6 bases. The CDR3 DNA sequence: TGTGCCGGCAGCCAAGTTGCCGGACAGACCTATAATTCACCCCTCCACTTT. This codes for CAGSQVAGQTYNSPLHF.